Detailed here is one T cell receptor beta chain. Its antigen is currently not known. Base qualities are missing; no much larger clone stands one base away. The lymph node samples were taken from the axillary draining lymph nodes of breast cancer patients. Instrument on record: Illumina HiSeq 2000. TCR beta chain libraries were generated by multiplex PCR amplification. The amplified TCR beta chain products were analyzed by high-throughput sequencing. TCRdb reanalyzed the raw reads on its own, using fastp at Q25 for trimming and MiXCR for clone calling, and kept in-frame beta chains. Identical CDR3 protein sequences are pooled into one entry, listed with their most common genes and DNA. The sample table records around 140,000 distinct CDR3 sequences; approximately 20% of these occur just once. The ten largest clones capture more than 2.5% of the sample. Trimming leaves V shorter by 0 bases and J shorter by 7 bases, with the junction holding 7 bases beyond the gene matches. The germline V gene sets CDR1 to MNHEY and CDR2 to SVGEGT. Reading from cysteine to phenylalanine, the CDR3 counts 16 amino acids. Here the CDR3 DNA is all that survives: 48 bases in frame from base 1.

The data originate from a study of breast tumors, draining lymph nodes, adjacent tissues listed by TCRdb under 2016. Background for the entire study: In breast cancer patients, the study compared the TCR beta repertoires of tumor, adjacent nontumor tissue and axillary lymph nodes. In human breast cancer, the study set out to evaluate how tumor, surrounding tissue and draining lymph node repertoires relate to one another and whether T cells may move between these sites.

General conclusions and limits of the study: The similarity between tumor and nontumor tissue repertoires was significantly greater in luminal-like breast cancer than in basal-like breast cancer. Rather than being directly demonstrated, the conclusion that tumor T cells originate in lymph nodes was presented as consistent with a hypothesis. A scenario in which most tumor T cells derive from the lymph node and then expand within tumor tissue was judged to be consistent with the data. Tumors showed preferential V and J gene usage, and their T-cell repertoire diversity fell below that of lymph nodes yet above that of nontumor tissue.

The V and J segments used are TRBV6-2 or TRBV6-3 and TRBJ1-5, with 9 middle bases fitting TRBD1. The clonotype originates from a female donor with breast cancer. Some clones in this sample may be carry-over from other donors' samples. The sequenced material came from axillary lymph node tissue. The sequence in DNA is TGTGCCAGCAGTTACTCCGGACAGGGGCGTCGGCAGCCCCAGCATTTT. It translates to CASSYSGQGRRQPQHF.